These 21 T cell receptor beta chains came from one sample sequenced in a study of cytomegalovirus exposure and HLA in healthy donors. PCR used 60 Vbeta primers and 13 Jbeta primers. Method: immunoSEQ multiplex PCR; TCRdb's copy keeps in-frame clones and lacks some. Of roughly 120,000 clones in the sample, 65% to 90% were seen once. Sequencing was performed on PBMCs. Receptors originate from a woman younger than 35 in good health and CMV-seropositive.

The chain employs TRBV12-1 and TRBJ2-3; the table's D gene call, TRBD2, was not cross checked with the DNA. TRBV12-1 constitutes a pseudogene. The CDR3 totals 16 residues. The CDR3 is CASSFSAGGRGDTQYF. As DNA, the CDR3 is TGTGCCAGCAGCTTTAGTGCGGGGGGCCGCGGAGATACGCAGTATTTT.

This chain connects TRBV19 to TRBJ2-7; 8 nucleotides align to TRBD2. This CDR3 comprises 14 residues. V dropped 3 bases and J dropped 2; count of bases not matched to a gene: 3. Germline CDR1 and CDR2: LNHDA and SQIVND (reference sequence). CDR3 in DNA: TGTGCCAGTAGTATTGGCGGGGGGACCTACGAGCAGTACTTC. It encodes CASSIGGGTYEQYF.

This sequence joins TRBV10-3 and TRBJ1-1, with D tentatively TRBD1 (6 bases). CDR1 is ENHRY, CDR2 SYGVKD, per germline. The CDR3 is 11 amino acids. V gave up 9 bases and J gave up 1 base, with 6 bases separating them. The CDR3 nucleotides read TGTGCCATACAGGGGAACACTGAAGCTTTCTTT. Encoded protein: CAIQGNTEAFF.

The CDR3 nucleotides are TGTGCCAGCGGAGGCAGGGGGCACGAGGAGACCCAGTACTTC. It specifies CASGGRGHEETQYF. This sequence joins TRBV6-1 and TRBJ2-5; TRBD1 agrees at 8 bases. V gave up 8 bases and J gave up 5 bases; unmatched junction bases: 10. The CDR3 is 14 residues long. The V gene's germline CDR1 is MNHNS and CDR2 SASEGT.

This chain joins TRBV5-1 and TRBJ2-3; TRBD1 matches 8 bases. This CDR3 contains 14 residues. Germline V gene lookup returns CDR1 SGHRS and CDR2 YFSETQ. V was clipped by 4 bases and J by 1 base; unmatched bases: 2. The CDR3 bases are TGCGCCAGCAGCAAGGACAGGGGCACAGATACGCAGTATTTT. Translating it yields CASSKDRGTDTQYF.

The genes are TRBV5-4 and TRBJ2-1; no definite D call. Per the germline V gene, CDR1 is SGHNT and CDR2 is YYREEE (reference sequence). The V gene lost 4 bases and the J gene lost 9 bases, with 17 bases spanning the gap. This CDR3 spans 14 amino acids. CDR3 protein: CASSQLGTASEQFF. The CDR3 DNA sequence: TGTGCCAGCAGCCAACTGGGTACAGCCAGTGAGCAGTTCTTC. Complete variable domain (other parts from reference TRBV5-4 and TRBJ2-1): ETGVTQSPTHLIKTRGQQVTLRCSSQSGHNTVSWYQQALGQGPQFIFQYYREEENGRGNFPPRFSGLQFPNYSSELNVNALELDDSALYLCASSQLGTASEQFFGPGTRLTVL.

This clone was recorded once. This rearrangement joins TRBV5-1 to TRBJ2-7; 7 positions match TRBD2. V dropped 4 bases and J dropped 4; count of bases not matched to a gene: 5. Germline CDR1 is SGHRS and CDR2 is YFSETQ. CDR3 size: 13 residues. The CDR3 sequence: CASSVGGGYEQYF. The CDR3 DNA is TGCGCCAGCAGCGTGGGCGGGGGTTACGAGCAGTACTTC. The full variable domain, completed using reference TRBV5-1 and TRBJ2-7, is KAGVTQTPRYLIKTRGQQVTLSCSPISGHRSVSWYQQTPGQGLQFLFEYFSETQRNKGNFPGRFSGRQFSNSRSEMNVSTLELGDSALYLCASSVGGGYEQYFGPGTRLTVT.

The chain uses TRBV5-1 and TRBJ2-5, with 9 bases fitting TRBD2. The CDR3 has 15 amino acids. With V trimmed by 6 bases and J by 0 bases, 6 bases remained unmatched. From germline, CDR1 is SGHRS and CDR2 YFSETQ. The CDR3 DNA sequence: TGCGCCAGCATGTATAGCGGGGGTCACCAAGAGACCCAGTACTTC. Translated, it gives CASMYSGGHQETQYF.

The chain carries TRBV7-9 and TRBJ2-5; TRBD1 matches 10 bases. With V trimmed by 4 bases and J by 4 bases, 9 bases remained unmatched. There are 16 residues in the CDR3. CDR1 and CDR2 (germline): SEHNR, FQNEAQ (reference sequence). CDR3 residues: CASSSAGTGERETQYF. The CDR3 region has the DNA TGTGCCAGCAGCTCAGCCGGGACAGGGGAGAGAGAGACCCAGTACTTC.

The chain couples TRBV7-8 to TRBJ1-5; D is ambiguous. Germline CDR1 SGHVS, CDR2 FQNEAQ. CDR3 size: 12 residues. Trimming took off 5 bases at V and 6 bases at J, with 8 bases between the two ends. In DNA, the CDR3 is TGTGCCAGCAGCGCGGTTGGTCAGCCCCAGCATTTT. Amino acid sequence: CASSAVGQPQHF.

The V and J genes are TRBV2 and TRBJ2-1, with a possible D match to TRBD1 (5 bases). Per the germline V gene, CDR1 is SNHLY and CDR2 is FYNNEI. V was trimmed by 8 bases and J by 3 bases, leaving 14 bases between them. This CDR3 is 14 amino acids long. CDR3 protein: CASHRAGNYNEQFF. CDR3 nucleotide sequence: TGTGCCAGCCATAGGGCAGGGAACTACAATGAGCAGTTCTTC.

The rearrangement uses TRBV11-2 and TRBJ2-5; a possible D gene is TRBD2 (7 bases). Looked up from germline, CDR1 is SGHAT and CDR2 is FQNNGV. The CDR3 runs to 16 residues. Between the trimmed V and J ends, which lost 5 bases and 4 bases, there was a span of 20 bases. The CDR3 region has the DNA TGTGCCAGCAGCCGACGAACGGGGGGCCGGGGAGAGACCCAGTACTTC. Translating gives CASSRRTGGRGETQYF.

CDR3 region: CASSEAAENYEQYF. CDR3 DNA: TGTGCCAGCAGTGAGGCAGCGGAAAACTACGAGCAGTACTTC. This chain uses TRBV6-1 with TRBJ2-7, with D perhaps matching TRBD2 (5 bases). There are 14 residues in the CDR3. Germline V CDR1 and CDR2: MNHNS, SASEGT. Trimming took 3 bases from V and 3 from J, leaving 12 bases between them.

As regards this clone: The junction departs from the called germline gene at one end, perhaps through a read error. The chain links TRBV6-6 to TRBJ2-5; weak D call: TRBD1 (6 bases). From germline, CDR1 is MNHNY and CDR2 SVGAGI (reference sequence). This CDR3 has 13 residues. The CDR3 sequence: CASSYSKEQGTHF. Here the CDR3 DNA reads TGTGCCAGCAGTTACTCGAAAGAACAGGGTACGCACTTC.

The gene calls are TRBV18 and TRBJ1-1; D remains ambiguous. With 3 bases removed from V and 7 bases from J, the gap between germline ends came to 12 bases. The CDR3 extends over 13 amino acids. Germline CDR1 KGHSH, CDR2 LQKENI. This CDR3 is CASSPGSRSEAFF. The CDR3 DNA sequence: TGTGCCAGCTCACCCGGAAGTCGGAGTGAAGCTTTCTTT.

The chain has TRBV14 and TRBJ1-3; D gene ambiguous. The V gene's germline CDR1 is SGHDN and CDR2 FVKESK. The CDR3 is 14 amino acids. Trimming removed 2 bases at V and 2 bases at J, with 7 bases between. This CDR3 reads CASSQFGAGNTIYF. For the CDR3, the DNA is TGTGCCAGCAGCCAATTCGGGGCTGGAAACACCATATATTTT.

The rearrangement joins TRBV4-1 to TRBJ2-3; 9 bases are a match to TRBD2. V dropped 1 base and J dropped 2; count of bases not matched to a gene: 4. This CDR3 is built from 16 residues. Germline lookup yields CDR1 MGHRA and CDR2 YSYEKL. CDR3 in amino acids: CASSQVSGGYTDTQYF. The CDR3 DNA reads TGCGCCAGCAGCCAAGTTAGCGGGGGTTACACAGATACGCAGTATTTT.

This CDR3 is CASSLGGGNNSPLHF. The DNA for the CDR3 is TGTGCCAGCAGCTTAGGTGGAGGGAACAATTCACCCCTCCACTTT. V usage is TRBV7-6 and J usage is TRBJ1-6, with D uncertain. Trimming left V 1 base short and J 7 bases short, with 11 bases between. The length of the CDR3 is 15 residues. CDR1 and CDR2 from the germline V gene are SGHVS and FNYEAQ.

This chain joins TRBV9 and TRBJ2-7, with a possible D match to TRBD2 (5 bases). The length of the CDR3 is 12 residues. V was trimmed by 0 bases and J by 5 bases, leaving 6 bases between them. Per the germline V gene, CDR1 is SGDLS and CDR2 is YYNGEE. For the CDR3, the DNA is TGTGCCAGCAGCGTAGGAGCGGACGAGCAGTACTTC. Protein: CASSVGADEQYF. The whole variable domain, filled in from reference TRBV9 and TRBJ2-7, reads DSGVTQTPKHLITATGQRVTLRCSPRSGDLSVYWYQQSLDQGLQFLIQYYNGEERAKGNILERFSAQQFPDLHSELNLSSLELGDSALYFCASSVGADEQYFGPGTRLTVT.

CDR3 region: CASSGGETGNEQFF. The DNA of the CDR3 is TGCGCCAGCAGTGGAGGGGAGACAGGCAATGAGCAGTTCTTC. This sequence joins TRBV10-1 and TRBJ2-1; D perhaps matches TRBD1 (6 bases). The CDR3 is made up of 14 amino acids. The germline V gene encodes CDR1 WNHNN and CDR2 SYGVQD (reference sequence). Between the trimmed V and J ends, which lost 4 bases and 6 bases, there was a span of 13 bases.

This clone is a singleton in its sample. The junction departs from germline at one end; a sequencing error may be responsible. This CDR3 reads CASREGTFSNQPQHF. In nucleotides, the CDR3 is TGTGCCAGCAGAGAAGGGACATTTAGCAATCAGCCCCAGCATTTT. The rearrangement uses TRBV6-1 and TRBJ1-5, with D perhaps TRBD1 (6 bases). There are 15 residues in the CDR3. The V gene's germline CDR1 is MNHNS and CDR2 SASEGT.